This T cell receptor (beta chain) is from a study of T cells in localized non-small cell lung cancer. From germline, CDR1 is MNHGY and CDR2 SAAAGT. The CDR3 spans 14 residues. The junction had 5 bases not matched to a gene; V was cut back by 6 bases and J by 3 bases. Using immunoSEQ multiplex PCR, the repertoire was profiled, and TCRdb retains in-frame clones only, with some absent. Of about 4,400 clones listed, around 21% are singletons. The clonotype originates from a female donor aged 60 or older with stage I lung adenocarcinoma. Source: lung tumor tissue, taken before any cancer treatment. This chain joins TRBV6-8 and TRBJ1-5; 7 bases line up with TRBD1. The CDR3 is CASRPGGDNQPQHF. CDR3 DNA sequence: TGTGCCAGCAGACCAGGGGGGGACAATCAGCCCCAGCATTTT.